The rows below give T cell receptor beta chains drawn from one sample of a study of patients and donors after allogeneic stem cell transplantation. TCRdb independently ran MiXCR on the RT-PCR reads; one entry per CDR3 protein. The sample carries approximately 170,000 distinct CDR3 sequences, approximately 24% recorded once. Sequenced: blood, either unsorted or a sorted T cell fraction (not recorded which). The source of these receptors is a human donor who was either an allogeneic HSCT recipient or a stem cell or donor lymphocyte infusion donor (not recorded which). It is not recorded whose cells these are; they may come from a transplant donor. The CDR3 runs from the conserved cysteine through the conserved F or W. A D gene is named only where the DNA matches it firmly. Rows give clone size only sometimes, using once, few, many, or a class for an expanded clone.

TRBV5-1,.,TRBJ1-2,few,TGCGCCAGCAGCCCCGGACAGTGCTGTGGCTACACCTTC,CASSPGQCCGYTF
TRBV24-1,.,TRBJ2-2,few,TGTGCCACCAGTGATTTGACGGCTGATAACACCGGGGAGCTGTTTTTT,CATSDLTADNTGELFF
TRBV12-3/TRBV12-4,.,TRBJ1-2,few,TGTGCCAGCAGTTCACTAGGGGCTGGCTATGGCTACACCTTC,CASSSLGAGYGYTF
TRBV29-1,TRBD1,TRBJ1-1,.,TGCAGCTTCACCCAGACAGGGGAGGCTGAAGCTTTCTTT,CSFTQTGEAEAFF
TRBV29-1,TRBD1,TRBJ2-7,.,TGCAGCGTTGAAGATCCGTCTTGGGACAGGGGCTCCTACGAGCAGTACTTC,CSVEDPSWDRGSYEQYF
TRBV5-5,TRBD1,TRBJ1-1,few,TGTGCCAGCAGCCTGGGACAGGGAAGAAACACTGAAGCTTTCTTT,CASSLGQGRNTEAFF
TRBV12-3/TRBV12-4,.,TRBJ1-2,.,TGTGCCAGCAGTTTATCTTGGCTGGGCCAGGACTATGGCTACACCTTC,CASSLSWLGQDYGYTF
TRBV29-1,.,TRBJ2-5,.,TGCAGCGCCCATCGACAGCCACAAGAGACCCAGTACTTC,CSAHRQPQETQYF
TRBV10-3,.,TRBJ1-1,.,TGTGCCATCAGTGAGGAGACACTGAACACTGAAGCTTTCTTT,CAISEETLNTEAFF
TRBV5-6,.,TRBJ2-1,.,TGTGCCAGCAGCTTGTTGGGTCCCTTCAGTGAGCAGTTCTTC,CASSLLGPFSEQFF
TRBV5-1,.,TRBJ2-3,.,TGCGCCAGCAGCTTCCTCGTGCTAGCGACAGATACGCAGTATTTT,CASSFLVLATDTQYF
TRBV12-3/TRBV12-4,TRBD1,TRBJ2-2,few,TGTGCCAGCAGTCGTAGGGACAGGGGTTCCGGGGAGCTGTTTTTT,CASSRRDRGSGELFF
TRBV6-6,TRBD1,TRBJ1-2,few,TGTGCCAGCACCTCGGACAGGGGAGTTGGCTACACCTTC,CASTSDRGVGYTF
TRBV10-3,.,TRBJ1-1,.,TGTGCCATCAGTGATTCCGGGCGGATGAACACTGAAGCTTTCTTT,CAISDSGRMNTEAFF
TRBV7-6,.,TRBJ1-2,.,TGTGCCAGCAGCTTAACCAAAAGTAACTATGGCTACACCTTC,CASSLTKSNYGYTF
TRBV24-1,.,TRBJ1-1,many,TGTGCCACCAGTGATCCTGGCGGCGCTGAAGCTTTCTTT,CATSDPGGAEAFF
TRBV5-1,.,TRBJ1-4,.,TGCGCCAGCAGCTTGACACAGAGGATCAATGAAAAACTGTTTTTT,CASSLTQRINEKLFF
TRBV5-1,.,TRBJ2-1,few,TGCGCCAGCAGCTCCCCGGGACACTACAATGAGCAGTTCTTC,CASSSPGHYNEQFF
TRBV12-3/TRBV12-4,TRBD2,TRBJ2-4,few,TGTGCCAGCAGTTTAATAGCGGGGGGGCTGGGCAAAAACATTCAGTACTTC,CASSLIAGGLGKNIQYF
TRBV19,.,TRBJ2-7,.,TGTGCCAGTAGTATCTGGGTGGAAGGGTCCTACGAGCAGTACTTC,CASSIWVEGSYEQYF
TRBV27,.,TRBJ1-1,.,TGTGCCAGCAGTTTAATTAACCCAGGGCCCAACACTGAAGCTTTCTTT,CASSLINPGPNTEAFF
TRBV20-1,TRBD1,TRBJ1-4,few,TGCAGTGCTGGACTGACAGGGGAGAATGAAAAACTGTTTTTT,CSAGLTGENEKLFF
TRBV13,TRBD1,TRBJ2-7,.,TGTGCCAGCAGGCGACAGGGGGCTGGTTTCCTCTACGAGCAGTACTTC,CASRRQGAGFLYEQYF
TRBV5-1,.,TRBJ1-5,.,TGCGCCAGCAGCCCATGGGGCCCGACAGATAGCAATCAGCCCCAGCATTTT,CASSPWGPTDSNQPQHF
TRBV7-3,.,TRBJ2-6,.,TGTGCCAGCAGCCTCTCGGGCAGGCATTACGTGGCTGGGGCCAACGTCCTGACTTTC,CASSLSGRHYVAGANVLTF
TRBV5-1,.,TRBJ2-5,few,TGCGCCAGCAGCTTGGGTCGAAACCAAGAGACCCAGTACTTC,CASSLGRNQETQYF
TRBV27,.,TRBJ2-2,few,TGTGCCAGCAGTTTCAGGGCAGGGGTCCCCGGGGAGCTGTTTTTT,CASSFRAGVPGELFF
TRBV12-3/TRBV12-4,.,TRBJ2-3,.,TGTGCCAGCAGTTTAGTCGGTCGGGGTGTGGGAGATACGCAGTATTTT,CASSLVGRGVGDTQYF
TRBV3-1,.,TRBJ2-5,.,TGTGCCAGCAGCCAAGACTTGCGGGAACAAGAGACCCAGTACTTC,CASSQDLREQETQYF
TRBV5-6,TRBD2,TRBJ2-1,.,TGTGCCAGCAGAGATGGACTAGCGGGAGTCGGTGAGCAGTTCTTC,CASRDGLAGVGEQFF
TRBV3-1,.,TRBJ1-1,many,TGTGCCAGCAGCTGGCGCAGCAAGAACACTGAAGCTTTCTTT,CASSWRSKNTEAFF
TRBV7-2,.,TRBJ2-4,.,TGTGCCAGCAGCTTACGCACCGGGGCATGGGATATTCAGTACTTC,CASSLRTGAWDIQYF
TRBV11-2,.,TRBJ2-1,few,TGTGCCAGCAGCTTAGGGACAGTCCTAAGCTCCTACAATGAGCAGTTCTTC,CASSLGTVLSSYNEQFF
TRBV24-1,.,TRBJ2-3,.,TGTGCCACCAGTGATTTGCAAGGGGAGGCCGAGGATACGCAGTATTTT,CATSDLQGEAEDTQYF
TRBV11-2,.,TRBJ1-2,.,TGTGCCAGCAGCTCCCTAACAGGGTTATATGGCTACACCTTC,CASSSLTGLYGYTF
TRBV29-1,TRBD1,TRBJ1-2,.,TGCAGCGTGATGACAGGGACGGGCGGCTACACCTTC,CSVMTGTGGYTF
TRBV9,.,TRBJ1-6,few,TGTGCCAGCAGCGTAGCTTGGCAGGCAGCCTTTCCCCTCCACTTT,CASSVAWQAAFPLHF
TRBV7-3,TRBD2,TRBJ2-1,.,TGTGCCAGCAGCTCCCAGCGGGGGGCCGAGAATGAGCAGTTCTTC,CASSSQRGAENEQFF
TRBV20-1,.,TRBJ1-2,many,TGCAGTGCTAGAGATCCCGGGAGGGCTCAGATGGATGGCTACACCTTC,CSARDPGRAQMDGYTF